This T cell receptor (beta chain) originates from a study of T cell responses to AZD1222 COVID-19 vaccine. V lost 4 bases and J lost 8; bases outside the gene matches: 0. The germline V gene encodes CDR1 SGHTA and CDR2 FQGTGA. This CDR3 is built from 11 residues. Sequenced by immunoSEQ multiplex PCR; TCRdb stores in-frame clones only, minus some. The profile covers 120,000 or so clones, with about 89% appearing a single time and approximately 10% taken by the ten largest. The TCR originated in an adult in good health. The V and J genes are TRBV7-3 and TRBJ2-3, with TRBD2 identical over 7 bases. The specimen comprised peripheral blood, sampled on day 0 of MenACWY control vaccination. Here the CDR3 reads CASSSGGTQYF. In nucleotides, the CDR3 is TGTGCCAGCAGCTCGGGGGGTACGCAGTATTTT. The entire variable domain, with the rest obtained from reference TRBV7-3 and TRBJ2-3, is as follows: GAGVSQTPSNKVTEKGKYVELRCDPISGHTALYWYRQSLGQGPEFLIYFQGTGAADDSGLPNDRFFAVRPEGSVSTLKIQRTERGDSAVYLCASSSGGTQYFGPGTRLTVL.